Listed below are T cell receptor beta chains from one sample, sequenced in a study of blood T cell repertoires in COVID-19. TCRdb keeps only in-frame clones here, not all; method: immunoSEQ multiplex PCR. The table lists more than 200,000 clones, over 70% of them singletons. Sequences were obtained from PBMCs or T cells enriched from blood (not recorded which). These receptors were obtained from a woman between 25 and 40 years old who had been exposed to COVID-19. Both conserved end residues are part of each CDR3. Fields, in order: J gene, V gene, D gene, clone size, CDR3 protein, CDR3 DNA. D genes are given only for firm matches. Some rows have no size entry. The others give once, few or many, or a class for an expanded clone.

J gene: TRBJ2-1; V gene: TRBV5-1; D gene: TRBD2; clone size: -; CDR3 protein: CASSSGLAGDAEQFF; CDR3 DNA: TGCGCCAGCAGCTCTGGGCTAGCGGGAGACGCTGAGCAGTTCTTC
J gene: TRBJ1-2; V gene: TRBV7-9; D gene: -; clone size: many; CDR3 protein: CASSLGGAAPYGYTF; CDR3 DNA: TGTGCCAGCAGCTTAGGGGGCGCCGCACCCTATGGCTACACCTTC
J gene: TRBJ2-1; V gene: TRBV3-1/TRBV3-2; D gene: -; clone size: -; CDR3 protein: CASSQNSGDEQFF; CDR3 DNA: TGTGCCAGCAGCCAAAATTCCGGGGATGAGCAGTTCTTC
J gene: TRBJ2-1; V gene: TRBV5-1; D gene: -; clone size: -; CDR3 protein: CASSLSGNVHNEQFF; CDR3 DNA: TGCGCCAGCAGCTTATCCGGGAATGTACACAATGAGCAGTTCTTC
J gene: TRBJ1-2; V gene: TRBV8-2; D gene: -; clone size: -; CDR3 protein: CGIDPRRKTYGYTF; CDR3 DNA: TGTGGCATAGACCCGAGGAGAAAGACCTATGGCTACACCTTC
J gene: TRBJ2-7; V gene: TRBV6-5; D gene: TRBD1; clone size: -; CDR3 protein: CASSATGPSYEQYF; CDR3 DNA: TGTGCCAGCAGCGCGACAGGGCCCTCCTACGAGCAGTACTTC
J gene: TRBJ1-1; V gene: TRBV6-2/TRBV6-3; D gene: TRBD1; clone size: -; CDR3 protein: CASSYSGQGLYLNTEAFF; CDR3 DNA: TGTGCCAGCAGTTACTCGGGACAGGGGTTATACCTGAACACTGAAGCTTTCTTT
J gene: TRBJ2-7; V gene: TRBV27; D gene: TRBD2; clone size: -; CDR3 protein: CASRPLAGEHEQYF; CDR3 DNA: TGTGCCAGCAGGCCACTAGCGGGAGAACACGAGCAGTACTTC
J gene: TRBJ1-2; V gene: TRBV11-2; D gene: TRBD1; clone size: -; CDR3 protein: CASSRDSQTSYGYTF; CDR3 DNA: TGTGCCAGCAGCCGGGACAGCCAAACCTCCTATGGCTACACCTTC
J gene: TRBJ1-6; V gene: TRBV10-3; D gene: TRBD1; clone size: -; CDR3 protein: CAIRPDRANSPLHF; CDR3 DNA: TGTGCCATCAGACCGGACAGGGCCAATTCACCCCTCCACTTT
J gene: TRBJ1-2; V gene: TRBV5-1; D gene: -; clone size: -; CDR3 protein: CASSPQATNYGYTF; CDR3 DNA: TGCGCCAGCAGCCCGCAGGCAACAAACTATGGCTACACCTTC
J gene: TRBJ2-1; V gene: TRBV5-1; D gene: TRBD2; clone size: many; CDR3 protein: CASNPRTSGSSYNEQFF; CDR3 DNA: TGCGCCAGCAACCCCAGGACTAGCGGGAGCTCCTACAATGAGCAGTTCTTC
J gene: TRBJ1-1; V gene: TRBV6-5; D gene: -; clone size: -; CDR3 protein: CASSYGGPPMNTEAFF; CDR3 DNA: TGTGCCAGCAGTTACGGAGGACCCCCCATGAACACTGAAGCTTTCTTT
J gene: TRBJ2-3; V gene: TRBV4-2; D gene: -; clone size: -; CDR3 protein: CASSPEGLRTDTQYF; CDR3 DNA: TGTGCCAGCAGCCCCGAGGGACTCCGCACAGATACGCAGTATTTT
J gene: TRBJ2-2; V gene: TRBV5-1; D gene: TRBD2; clone size: -; CDR3 protein: CASSLAGGTTGELFF; CDR3 DNA: TGCGCCAGCAGCCTAGCGGGAGGGACCACCGGGGAGCTGTTTTTT
J gene: TRBJ1-3; V gene: TRBV5-4; D gene: TRBD1; clone size: -; CDR3 protein: CASSLIVGTGGENTIYF; CDR3 DNA: TGTGCCAGCAGCTTGATTGTCGGGACAGGGGGCGAAAACACCATATATTTT
J gene: TRBJ1-1; V gene: TRBV7-9; D gene: -; clone size: -; CDR3 protein: CASSSVETANTEAFF; CDR3 DNA: TGTGCCAGCAGCTCAGTGGAGACGGCGAACACTGAAGCTTTCTTT
J gene: TRBJ1-6; V gene: TRBV6-1; D gene: -; clone size: -; CDR3 protein: CASSEAHRAASPLHF; CDR3 DNA: TGTGCCAGCAGTGAAGCGCACAGGGCAGCTTCACCCCTCCACTTT
J gene: TRBJ2-7; V gene: TRBV5-6; D gene: -; clone size: -; CDR3 protein: CASSLMRDSYEQYF; CDR3 DNA: TGTGCCAGCAGCTTGATGAGAGATTCCTACGAGCAGTACTTC
J gene: TRBJ1-6; V gene: TRBV2; D gene: -; clone size: -; CDR3 protein: CASSLSSYNSPLHF; CDR3 DNA: TGTGCCAGCAGCTTGAGCTCCTATAATTCACCCCTCCACTTT
J gene: TRBJ2-2; V gene: TRBV6-2/TRBV6-3; D gene: TRBD2; clone size: once; CDR3 protein: CASSLPGTSGTGELFF; CDR3 DNA: TGTGCCAGCAGTCTACCCGGGACTAGCGGAACCGGGGAGCTGTTTTTT
J gene: TRBJ1-5; V gene: TRBV5-6; D gene: -; clone size: -; CDR3 protein: CASSLWRVFGIQPQHF; CDR3 DNA: TGTGCCAGCAGCTTGTGGAGGGTGTTCGGAATTCAGCCCCAGCATTTT
J gene: TRBJ2-7; V gene: TRBV5-6; D gene: TRBD1; clone size: few; CDR3 protein: CASSRGQGLKQYF; CDR3 DNA: TGTGCCAGCAGCCGAGGACAGGGGCTCAAGCAGTACTTC
J gene: TRBJ2-3; V gene: TRBV5-1; D gene: TRBD1; clone size: -; CDR3 protein: CASSPSGQGRGDTQYF; CDR3 DNA: TGCGCCAGCAGCCCATCCGGACAGGGGAGGGGGGATACGCAGTATTTT
J gene: TRBJ2-1; V gene: TRBV5-1; D gene: TRBD2; clone size: -; CDR3 protein: CASSSLETSGRFGGSSYNEQFF; CDR3 DNA: TGCGCCAGCAGCTCTCTCGAAACTAGCGGGAGATTTGGGGGGAGCTCCTACAATGAGCAGTTCTTC
J gene: TRBJ2-3; V gene: TRBV7-9; D gene: TRBD2; clone size: -; CDR3 protein: CASSLVQLAGTDTQYF; CDR3 DNA: TGTGCCAGCAGCTTAGTTCAGCTAGCGGGAACAGATACGCAGTATTTT
J gene: TRBJ2-3; V gene: TRBV4-1; D gene: TRBD2; clone size: -; CDR3 protein: CASSRATSGRRTDTQYF; CDR3 DNA: TGCGCCAGCAGCCGGGCAACTAGCGGGAGGCGCACAGATACGCAGTATTTT
J gene: TRBJ2-2; V gene: TRBV4-2; D gene: TRBD2; clone size: -; CDR3 protein: CASSPAGLAGNTGELFF; CDR3 DNA: TGTGCCAGCAGCCCTGCAGGACTAGCGGGAAACACCGGGGAGCTGTTTTTT
J gene: TRBJ2-5; V gene: TRBV10-1; D gene: TRBD1; clone size: once; CDR3 protein: CASSRDSQETQYF; CDR3 DNA: TGCGCCAGCAGCCGGGACAGCCAAGAGACCCAGTACTTC
J gene: TRBJ1-2; V gene: TRBV10-3; D gene: TRBD1; clone size: -; CDR3 protein: CAIRGQEANYGYTF; CDR3 DNA: TGTGCCATCAGAGGACAGGAAGCTAACTATGGCTACACCTTC
J gene: TRBJ1-3; V gene: TRBV21-1; D gene: -; clone size: -; CDR3 protein: CASKPRDRGRGNTIYF; CDR3 DNA: TGTGCCAGCAAACCCCGGGACAGGGGACGGGGAAACACCATATATTTT
J gene: TRBJ2-3; V gene: TRBV18; D gene: -; clone size: -; CDR3 protein: CASSPLPGSTDTQYF; CDR3 DNA: TGTGCCAGCTCACCACTCCCAGGGAGCACAGATACGCAGTATTTT
J gene: TRBJ2-1; V gene: TRBV9; D gene: TRBD2; clone size: -; CDR3 protein: CASSPMNVAGGPHNEQFF; CDR3 DNA: TGTGCCAGCAGCCCGATGAATGTGGCGGGAGGTCCCCACAATGAGCAGTTCTTC
J gene: TRBJ2-1; V gene: TRBV18; D gene: -; clone size: -; CDR3 protein: CASFGKHEQFF; CDR3 DNA: TGTGCCAGCTTTGGCAAACATGAGCAGTTCTTC
J gene: TRBJ2-1; V gene: TRBV24-1; D gene: TRBD1; clone size: -; CDR3 protein: CATSDRDRGWGEQFF; CDR3 DNA: TGTGCCACCAGTGACCGGGACAGGGGCTGGGGTGAGCAGTTCTTC
J gene: TRBJ2-3; V gene: TRBV4-1; D gene: -; clone size: -; CDR3 protein: CASSPESEGDTQYF; CDR3 DNA: TGCGCCAGCAGCCCGGAGTCCGAGGGAGATACGCAGTATTTT
J gene: TRBJ1-3; V gene: TRBV5-1; D gene: TRBD1; clone size: -; CDR3 protein: CASSPGTAGNTIYF; CDR3 DNA: TGCGCCAGCAGCCCTGGGACAGCCGGAAACACCATATATTTT
J gene: TRBJ2-1; V gene: TRBV2; D gene: -; clone size: -; CDR3 protein: CASSISTGSYSYNEQFF; CDR3 DNA: TGTGCCAGCAGCATATCTACAGGGTCCTACTCCTACAATGAGCAGTTCTTC
J gene: TRBJ1-1; V gene: TRBV29-1; D gene: TRBD1; clone size: -; CDR3 protein: CSVDQGGDTEAFF; CDR3 DNA: TGCAGCGTGGACCAGGGGGGTGACACTGAAGCTTTCTTT
J gene: TRBJ1-2; V gene: TRBV7-9; D gene: -; clone size: -; CDR3 protein: CASSHRESGIHGYTF; CDR3 DNA: TGTGCCAGCAGCCACAGGGAATCGGGTATCCATGGCTACACCTTC
J gene: TRBJ2-2; V gene: TRBV7-3; D gene: TRBD2; clone size: -; CDR3 protein: CASSLRVTSGSGNTGELFF; CDR3 DNA: TGTGCCAGCAGCTTAAGGGTGACTAGCGGGAGCGGAAACACCGGGGAGCTGTTTTTT
J gene: TRBJ2-1; V gene: TRBV19; D gene: -; clone size: -; CDR3 protein: CASNIYGTPYNEQFF; CDR3 DNA: TGTGCCAGTAATATCTACGGGACACCTTACAATGAGCAGTTCTTC
J gene: TRBJ2-3; V gene: TRBV5-1; D gene: -; clone size: -; CDR3 protein: CASSFILDSPSTDTQYF; CDR3 DNA: TGCGCCAGCAGCTTTATATTGGACTCGCCTAGCACAGATACGCAGTATTTT
J gene: TRBJ2-5; V gene: TRBV3-1/TRBV3-2; D gene: TRBD2; clone size: -; CDR3 protein: CASSQRSGSGGETQYF; CDR3 DNA: TGTGCCAGCAGCCAACGTAGCGGGAGCGGAGGCGAGACCCAGTACTTC